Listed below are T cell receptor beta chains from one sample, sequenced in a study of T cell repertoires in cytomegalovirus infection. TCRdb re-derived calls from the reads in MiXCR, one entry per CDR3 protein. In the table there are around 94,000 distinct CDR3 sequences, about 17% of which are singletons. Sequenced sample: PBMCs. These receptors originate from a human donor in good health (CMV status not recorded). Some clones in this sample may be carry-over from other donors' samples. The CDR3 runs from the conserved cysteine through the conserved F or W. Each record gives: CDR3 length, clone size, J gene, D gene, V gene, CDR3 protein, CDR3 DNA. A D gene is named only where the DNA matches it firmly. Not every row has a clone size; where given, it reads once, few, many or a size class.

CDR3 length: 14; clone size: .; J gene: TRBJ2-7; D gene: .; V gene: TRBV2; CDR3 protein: CASSTSGSTYEQYF; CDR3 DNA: TGTGCCAGCAGTACTTCCGGGTCAACCTACGAGCAGTACTTC
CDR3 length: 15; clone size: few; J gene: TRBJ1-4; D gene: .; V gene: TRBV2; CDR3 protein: CASRGTFATNEKLFF; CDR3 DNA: TGTGCCAGCAGGGGGACGTTTGCAACTAATGAAAAACTGTTTTTT
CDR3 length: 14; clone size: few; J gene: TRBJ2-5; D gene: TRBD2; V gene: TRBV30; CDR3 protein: CAWSRGAGEETQYF; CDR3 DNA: TGTGCCTGGAGTCGAGGTGCGGGGGAAGAGACCCAGTACTTC
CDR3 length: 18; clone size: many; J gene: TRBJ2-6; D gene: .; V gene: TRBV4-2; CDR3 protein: CASSQGGLVNSGANVLTF; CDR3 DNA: TGTGCCAGCAGCCAAGGGGGTCTGGTTAACTCTGGGGCCAACGTCCTGACTTTC
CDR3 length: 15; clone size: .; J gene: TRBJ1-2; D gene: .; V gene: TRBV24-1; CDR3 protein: CATSDTKIPTVGYTF; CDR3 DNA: TGTGCCACCAGTGATACGAAGATCCCAACGGTGGGCTACACCTTC
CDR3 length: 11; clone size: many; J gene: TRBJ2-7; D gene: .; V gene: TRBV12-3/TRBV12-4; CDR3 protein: CASTAAYEQYF; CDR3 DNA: TGTGCCAGCACAGCAGCCTACGAGCAGTACTTC
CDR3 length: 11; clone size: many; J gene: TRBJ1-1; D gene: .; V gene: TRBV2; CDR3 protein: CASSAYAEAFF; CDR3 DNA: TGTGCCAGCAGTGCTTATGCTGAAGCTTTCTTT
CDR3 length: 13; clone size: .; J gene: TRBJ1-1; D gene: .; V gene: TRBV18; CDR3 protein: CASSPEGGFEAFF; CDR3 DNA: TGTGCCAGCTCACCAGAGGGGGGGTTTGAAGCTTTCTTT
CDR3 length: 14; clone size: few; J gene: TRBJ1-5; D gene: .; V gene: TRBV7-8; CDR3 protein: CASSSQERNQPQHF; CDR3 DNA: TGTGCCAGCAGCTCCCAAGAACGCAATCAGCCCCAGCATTTT
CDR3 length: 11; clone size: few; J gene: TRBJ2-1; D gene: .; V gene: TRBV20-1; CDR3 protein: CSAPIVDEQFF; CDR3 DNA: TGCAGTGCTCCTATAGTTGATGAGCAGTTCTTC
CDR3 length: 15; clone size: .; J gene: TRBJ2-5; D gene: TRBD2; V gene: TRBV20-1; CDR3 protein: CSATYLAGERETQYF; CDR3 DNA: TGCAGTGCTACCTACCTAGCGGGGGAACGAGAGACCCAGTACTTC
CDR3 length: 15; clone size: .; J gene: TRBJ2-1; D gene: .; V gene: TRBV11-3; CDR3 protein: CASSLGGVGGNEQFF; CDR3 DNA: TGTGCCAGCAGCTTAGGAGGAGTTGGGGGCAATGAGCAGTTCTTC
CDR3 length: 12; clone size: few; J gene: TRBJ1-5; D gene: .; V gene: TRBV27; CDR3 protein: CASRTFNQPQHF; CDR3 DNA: TGTGCCAGCAGGACCTTTAATCAGCCCCAGCATTTT
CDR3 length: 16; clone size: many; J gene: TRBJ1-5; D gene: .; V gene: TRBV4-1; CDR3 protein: CASSQDGGIGNQPQHF; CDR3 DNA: TGCGCCAGCAGCCAAGATGGGGGAATCGGCAATCAGCCCCAGCATTTT
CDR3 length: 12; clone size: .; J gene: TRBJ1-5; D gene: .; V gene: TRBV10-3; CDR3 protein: CAIRSTDQPQHF; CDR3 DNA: TGTGCCATCCGTTCAACCGATCAGCCCCAGCATTTT
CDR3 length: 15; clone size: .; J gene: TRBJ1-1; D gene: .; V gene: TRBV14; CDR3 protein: CASSRVGGMNTEAFF; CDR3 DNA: TGTGCCAGCAGCCGCGTGGGGGGCATGAACACTGAAGCTTTCTTT
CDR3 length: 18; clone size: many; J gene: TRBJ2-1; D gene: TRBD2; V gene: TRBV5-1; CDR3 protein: CASRGTSGGSPSYNEQFF; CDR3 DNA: TGCGCCAGCAGGGGAACTAGCGGGGGGTCCCCCTCCTACAATGAGCAGTTCTTC
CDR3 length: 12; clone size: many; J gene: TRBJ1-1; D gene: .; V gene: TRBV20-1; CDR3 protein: CSAESIGAEAFF; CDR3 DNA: TGCAGTGCGGAGTCAATAGGCGCTGAAGCTTTCTTT
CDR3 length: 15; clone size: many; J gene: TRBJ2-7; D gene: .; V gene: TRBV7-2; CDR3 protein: CASSFAGTDAYEQYF; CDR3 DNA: TGTGCCAGCAGCTTCGCCGGGACTGACGCCTACGAGCAGTACTTC
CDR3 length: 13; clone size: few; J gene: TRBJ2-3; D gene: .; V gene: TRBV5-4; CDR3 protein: CASSPTLEDTQYF; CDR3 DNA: TGTGCCAGCAGCCCAACACTTGAGGATACGCAGTATTTT
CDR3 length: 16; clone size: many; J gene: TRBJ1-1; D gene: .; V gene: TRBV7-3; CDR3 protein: CASSLGGSSRNTEAFF; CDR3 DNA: TGTGCCAGCAGCTTAGGCGGCAGCTCGAGGAACACTGAAGCTTTCTTT
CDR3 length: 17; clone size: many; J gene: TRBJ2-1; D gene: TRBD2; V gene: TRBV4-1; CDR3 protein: CASSQRGLAGVNNEQFF; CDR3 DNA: TGCGCCAGCAGCCAACGTGGACTAGCGGGGGTGAACAATGAGCAGTTCTTC
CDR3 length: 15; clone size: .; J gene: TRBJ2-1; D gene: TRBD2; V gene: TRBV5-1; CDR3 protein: CASSSSGGPLGGQFF; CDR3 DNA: TGCGCCAGCAGCTCGAGCGGGGGGCCTCTGGGCGGGCAGTTCTTC
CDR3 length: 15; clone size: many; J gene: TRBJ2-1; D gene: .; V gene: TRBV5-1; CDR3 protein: CASSLEENHYNEQFF; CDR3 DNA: TGCGCCAGCAGCTTGGAGGAAAATCATTACAATGAGCAGTTCTTC